Given below is one TCR beta chain in context. What it recognizes is unknown. At the deep level, the assay was run. The table came from immunoSEQ multiplex PCR; TCRdb's copy has only in-frame clones and leaves some out. The data contain some 2.1 million clones, about 95% of them singletons. Terminally differentiated effector memory CD45RA+ cells were excluded from the naive CD8 cells, which were CD45RO-negative and positively selected for CCR7. The entry originates in a study of shared clonotypes between healthy human individuals. General observations from the study: Sorted-subset samples were not fully sequenced, rarefaction indicated. In a handful of donors, around 5% of naive CD4 clonotypes appeared in common. Naive subsets typically showed greater estimated richness than memory subsets.

The receptor was derived from a young man in good health. Material for sequencing was naive CD8+ T cells sorted from blood.

The DNA for the CDR3 is TGCGCCAGCAGTCTCTACAGGGGCCCTGAAAAACTGTTTTTT. Its protein product is CASSLYRGPEKLFF. This rearrangement joins TRBV4-1 to TRBJ1-4; 7 bases are shared with TRBD1. CDR1 and CDR2 (germline): MGHRA, YSYEKL. The CDR3 is 14 amino acids. V gave up 6 bases and J gave up 7 bases; unmatched junction bases: 8.